This entry lists 26 T cell receptor beta chains sequenced from one sample in a study of shared clonotypes between healthy human individuals. The protocol was immunoSEQ multiplex PCR, while the TCRdb copy is restricted to in-frame clones and leaves out a portion. This table has roughly 2,500,000 clones, over 85% appearing once. The sample taken for sequencing was naive CD4+ T cells from PBMCs. As for subset: CD45RA+ positively selected. The origin of the receptors is a man between 18 and 29 years old in good health. Some clones in this sample may be carry-over from other donors' samples.

This chain links TRBV18 with TRBJ1-3; D gene uncertain. This CDR3 region has 14 residues. The V and J ends lost 6 bases and 3 bases respectively, with 12 bases between them. Germline assignment: CDR1 KGHSH and CDR2 LQKENI. CDR3 bases: TGTGCCAGCTCTCCCTCCGGGGATGGAAACACCATATATTTT. Its translation is CASSPSGDGNTIYF.

The V and J genes are TRBV28 and TRBJ2-1; TRBD2 matches 11 bases. This CDR3 contains 16 residues. From germline, CDR1 is MDHEN and CDR2 SYDVKM. The junction had 6 bases not matched to a gene; V was cut back by 6 bases and J by 2 bases. The CDR3 is CASRELAGVAYNEQFF. CDR3 sequence (DNA): TGTGCCAGCAGGGAACTAGCGGGAGTTGCCTACAATGAGCAGTTCTTC.

The chain is built from TRBV28 and TRBJ1-3; TRBD1 might be the D (6 bases). The CDR3 length is 14 residues. V lost 8 bases, J lost 3 bases, and 14 bases lay in between. The germline gives CDR1 MDHEN, CDR2 SYDVKM. CDR3 sequence reads: CASGEGGDGNTIYF. As DNA, the CDR3 is TGTGCCAGCGGCGAAGGGGGAGATGGAAACACCATATATTTT.

This clone was seen only once. The gene calls are TRBV18 and TRBJ2-3, with 7 bases identical to TRBD2. Trimming removed 2 bases from V and 2 bases from J; junction bases left unmatched: 13. From germline, CDR1 is KGHSH and CDR2 LQKENI. The CDR3 loop spans 18 amino acids. The CDR3 DNA reads as TGTGCCAGCTCACCATACGTAGCGGGCGCTACATCCACAGATACGCAGTATTTT. It is translated as CASSPYVAGATSTDTQYF.

This chain joins TRBV18 and TRBJ1-5, with D unclear. Germline V gives CDR1 KGHSH, CDR2 LQKENI. The CDR3 consists of 12 residues. Trimming removed 5 bases at V and 2 bases at J, with 4 bases between. Here the CDR3 DNA reads TGTGCCAGCTCATCAGGCAATCAGCCCCAGCATTTT. This translates into CASSSGNQPQHF. The full variable domain, its missing parts supplied by reference TRBV18 and TRBJ1-5, is NAGVMQNPRHLVRRRGQEARLRCSPMKGHSHVYWYRQLPEEGLKFMVYLQKENIIDESGMPKERFSAEFPKEGPSILRIQQVVRGDSAAYFCASSSGNQPQHFGDGTRLSIL.

Only one count was recorded for this clone. V gene TRBV5-1 combines with J gene TRBJ2-2, with D unclear. Germline-derived CDR1 and CDR2 are SGHRS and YFSETQ. Trimming stripped 0 bases from V and 5 bases from J, with 11 bases between. The CDR3 loop spans 15 amino acids. DNA of the CDR3: TGCGCCAGCAGCTTGGCGTCCGCTAGGACCGGGGAGCTGTTTTTT. Its translation is CASSLASARTGELFF. The full variable domain, rest sourced from reference TRBV5-1 and TRBJ2-2, is KAGVTQTPRYLIKTRGQQVTLSCSPISGHRSVSWYQQTPGQGLQFLFEYFSETQRNKGNFPGRFSGRQFSNSRSEMNVSTLELGDSALYLCASSLASARTGELFFGEGSRLTVL.

V and J are TRBV28 and TRBJ1-1; D not certain. The CDR3 spans 14 residues. Trimming removed 8 bases at V and 0 bases at J, with 13 bases between. The germline V gene encodes CDR1 MDHEN and CDR2 SYDVKM. CDR3 nucleotides: TGTGCCAGCCCTGCTCCCGGATTGAACACTGAAGCTTTCTTT. Translation: CASPAPGLNTEAFF. The whole variable domain, filled in from reference TRBV28 and TRBJ1-1, reads DVKVTQSSRYLVKRTGEKVFLECVQDMDHENMFWYRQDPGLGLRLIYFSYDVKMKEKGDIPEGYSVSREKKERFSLILESASTNQTSMYLCASPAPGLNTEAFFGQGTRLTVV.

V and J are TRBV19 and TRBJ2-5, with TRBD1 identical over 8 bases. Germline assignment: CDR1 LNHDA and CDR2 SQIVND (reference sequence). V lost 7 bases and J lost 3; bases outside the gene matches: 10. CDR3 length equals 15 residues. The CDR3 here is CASTGGALAEETQYF. As DNA, the CDR3 is TGTGCCAGTACAGGGGGCGCCTTGGCCGAAGAGACCCAGTACTTC.

The V and J genes are TRBV12-5 and TRBJ1-5; D unclear. There are 18 residues in the CDR3. CDR1 is LGHNT and CDR2 is FRNRAP in the germline V gene. Trimming pared 6 bases from V and 3 bases from J, leaving 24 bases between. CDR3 in DNA: TGTGCTAGTGGCGTAAGGGTGAGGACGCGAACTAACAATCAGCCCCAGCATTTT. Residues: CASGVRVRTRTNNQPQHF.

The chain has TRBV4-3 and TRBJ2-6; D is perhaps TRBD1 (6 bases). V was shortened by 0 bases and J by 1 base, with 16 bases between the two germline ends. CDR3 length: 19 residues. Germline V gene data show CDR1 as LGHNA and CDR2 as YSLEER. DNA for the CDR3: TGCGCCAGCAGCCAAGATCTCAACAGGGCCAAGTCTGGGGCCAACGTCCTGACTTTC. This gives the protein CASSQDLNRAKSGANVLTF.

The chain employs TRBV7-6 and TRBJ1-6; D remains ambiguous. Trimming removed 5 bases at V and 12 bases at J, with 17 bases between. Germline V gene sequence: CDR1 SGHVS, CDR2 FNYEAQ. This CDR3 has 14 residues. The CDR3 nucleotides read TGTGCCAGCAGCCCAGAGTCCGGCGTGGGACCCCTCCACTTT. Translating gives CASSPESGVGPLHF.

The V and J genes are TRBV18 and TRBJ1-1; a weak D match, TRBD1 (5 bases). Germline CDR1 KGHSH, CDR2 LQKENI. This CDR3 comprises 16 residues. The V end was cut by 6 bases, the J end by 0 bases, with 17 bases between. The CDR3 reads CASSPGTELMNTEAFF. The CDR3 DNA reads as TGTGCCAGCTCCCCCGGGACCGAGTTAATGAACACTGAAGCTTTCTTT.

CDR3 in amino acids: CAISESQMRQGRGRDTQYF. DNA of the CDR3: TGTGCCATCAGTGAGTCCCAGATGCGACAGGGGCGGGGGAGAGATACGCAGTATTTT. The chain is built from TRBV10-3 and TRBJ2-3; tentative D call: TRBD1 (8 bases). Trimming took off 0 bases at V and 5 bases at J, with 24 bases between the two ends. This CDR3 comprises 19 residues. Germline assignment: CDR1 ENHRY and CDR2 SYGVKD.

The DNA of the CDR3 is TGCGCCAGCAGCCAAGATGAGGGGAACCCATTCGCTGAAGCTTTCTTT. Protein product: CASSQDEGNPFAEAFF. This rearrangement joins TRBV4-1 to TRBJ1-1; D is possibly TRBD1 (5 bases). Germline CDR1 is MGHRA and CDR2 is YSYEKL. The CDR3 loop spans 16 amino acids. The V and J ends lost 0 bases and 6 bases respectively, with 17 bases between them.

V is TRBV9 and J is TRBJ2-1; 9 bases are shared with TRBD2. Germline V gene sequence: CDR1 SGDLS, CDR2 YYNGEE. Trimming took 2 bases from V and 7 from J; bases not matched to a gene: 10. The CDR3 loop spans 16 amino acids. CDR3 in amino acids: CASSVSGGRVGNEQFF. The CDR3 DNA reads as TGTGCCAGCAGCGTTTCTGGCGGGAGGGTAGGTAATGAGCAGTTCTTC. The full variable domain, with the rest looked up from reference TRBV9 and TRBJ2-1, is DSGVTQTPKHLITATGQRVTLRCSPRSGDLSVYWYQQSLDQGLQFLIQYYNGEERAKGNILERFSAQQFPDLHSELNLSSLELGDSALYFCASSVSGGRVGNEQFFGPGTRLTVL.

Here the CDR3 DNA reads TGCGCCAGCAGCTACATAAAAGCCAGCAGATTCCTCTACGAGCAGTACTTC. This codes for CASSYIKASRFLYEQYF. The V call is TRBV4-1, the J call TRBJ2-7; D call uncertain. V dropped 5 bases and J dropped 3 bases, with 23 bases sitting between them. CDR3 length equals 17 residues. From germline, CDR1 is MGHRA and CDR2 YSYEKL.

This chain links TRBV15 with TRBJ2-2; D is unresolved. CDR3 length: 17 amino acids. The ends were cut back, 9 bases at V and 0 bases at J, with 20 bases in the middle. The germline V gene encodes CDR1 LNHNV and CDR2 YYDKDF (reference sequence). CDR3 nucleotide sequence: TGTGCCACGCCAGAATCGTCCGGGTACACGAACACCGGGGAGCTGTTTTTT. Its protein product is CATPESSGYTNTGELFF.

Worth noting for this clone: Other DNA sequences of this sample code for an identical CDR3. This chain joins TRBV25-1 and TRBJ2-2, with a possible D match to TRBD2 (5 bases). V lost 0 bases to trimming and J lost 6 bases, with 8 bases between them. CDR1 is MGHDK, CDR2 SYGVNS, per germline. CDR3 length equals 14 residues. The DNA for the CDR3 is TGTGCCAGCAGTGAATATGGACTCCCCGGGGAGCTGTTTTTT. As protein: CASSEYGLPGELFF.

This chain joins TRBV19 and TRBJ2-7, with D perhaps matching TRBD1 or TRBD2 (6 bases each). V was cut by 10 bases and J by 1 base, with 17 bases left in between. The CDR3 has 14 residues. The V gene's germline CDR1 is LNHDA and CDR2 SQIVND (reference sequence). In nucleotides, the CDR3 is TGTGCCACGGGGGCTTCAGGCATTTCCTACGAGCAGTACTTC. Translated, it gives CATGASGISYEQYF. Full variable domain (rest looked up from reference TRBV19 and TRBJ2-7): DGGITQSPKYLFRKEGQNVTLSCEQNLNHDAMYWYRQDPGQGLRLIYYSQIVNDFQKGDIAEGYSVSREKKESFPLTVTSAQKNPTAFYLCATGASGISYEQYFGPGTRLTVT.

The rearrangement joins TRBV5-1 to TRBJ2-5; TRBD2 matches 13 bases. Germline V gives CDR1 SGHRS, CDR2 YFSETQ. This CDR3 contains 16 residues. V trimming: 4 bases; J trimming: 4 bases; junction bases outside the gene matches: 7. CDR3 nucleotides: TGCGCCAGCAGCCCCCGGACTAGCGGGAGTGGAGAGACCCAGTACTTC. Amino acids: CASSPRTSGSGETQYF.

The V and J genes are TRBV6-6 and TRBJ1-2; possibly TRBD1 for D (6 bases). The CDR3 sequence is 13 residues long. V was shortened by 7 bases and J by 8 bases, with 17 bases between the two germline ends. Germline CDR1 reads MNHNY; CDR2 reads SVGAGI (reference sequence). The CDR3 DNA follows: TGTGCCAGCACCCATACTTTGGGGGCGGGCTACACCTTC. This encodes CASTHTLGAGYTF.

The V call is TRBV18, the J call TRBJ1-2, with 8 bases aligning to TRBD1. J lost 3 bases, V lost 6 bases, and 9 bases had no gene match. Germline V gene data show CDR1 as KGHSH and CDR2 as LQKENI. This CDR3 contains 15 residues. The CDR3: CASSWARGQDYGYTF. CDR3 bases: TGTGCCAGCTCGTGGGCCAGGGGGCAAGACTATGGCTACACCTTC.

This rearrangement joins TRBV7-9 to TRBJ2-7; a possible D gene is TRBD2 (5 bases). Germline CDR1 and CDR2: SEHNR and FQNEAQ (reference sequence). The CDR3 totals 15 residues. With 4 bases removed from V and 3 bases from J, the gap between germline ends came to 16 bases. The CDR3 DNA sequence: TGTGCCAGCAGCTCCCGAGGTCCGGGGAACTACGAGCAGTACTTC. This encodes CASSSRGPGNYEQYF.

The V gene is TRBV28, the J gene TRBJ1-2, with D perhaps TRBD1 (5 bases). Germline CDR1 reads MDHEN; CDR2 reads SYDVKM. V lost 5 bases and J 8 bases, leaving 9 bases between the germline ends. This CDR3 spans 11 amino acids. CDR3 protein: CASSPGSGYTF. CDR3 DNA sequence: TGTGCCAGCAGTCCAGGGTCGGGCTACACCTTC.

For this clone: Other DNA variants within this sample encode the same CDR3. The chain uses TRBV28 and TRBJ2-7; TRBD2 matches 11 bases. With V trimmed by 7 bases and J by 3 bases, 2 bases remained unmatched. This CDR3 comprises 13 residues. Germline CDR1 MDHEN, CDR2 SYDVKM. The CDR3 is CASNLAGGYEQYF. CDR3 nucleotides: TGTGCCAGCAACCTAGCGGGAGGCTACGAGCAGTACTTC.

This chain uses TRBV4-3 with TRBJ1-2; 7 nucleotides match TRBD1. Germline CDR1 LGHNA, CDR2 YSLEER. The ends lost 2 bases at V and 4 bases at J; junction bases unmatched: 7. The CDR3 is 15 residues long. The CDR3 nucleotides are TGCGCCAGCAGCCAAACGACAGGGTATAGCTATGGCTACACCTTC. Protein product: CASSQTTGYSYGYTF.